Below, 19 T cell receptor beta chains from the same sample are listed, as sequenced in a study of T cell clones after liver transplantation. Profiling relied on immunoSEQ multiplex PCR, and the TCRdb table lists in-frame clones only, not all of them. The data hold 50,000 to 60,000 clones, with less than 75% observed a single time. Sample: CD4+ T cells from blood, taken at the 22-month timepoint. Every receptor here comes from a human patient who received a liver transplant. Some T cells may have originated in the graft donor.

The J gene is TRBJ2-3, the V gene TRBV12-5; no firm D call. CDR1 and CDR2 from the germline V gene are LGHNT and FRNRAP. Trimming removed 1 base at V and 2 bases at J, with 13 bases between. This CDR3 is built from 16 residues. The CDR3 here is CASGLGTGSITDTQYF. As DNA, the CDR3 is TGTGCTAGTGGTTTGGGAACCGGGTCCATCACAGATACGCAGTATTTT.

The chain employs TRBV6-1 and TRBJ2-1; no clear D gene. The germline V and J ends were trimmed by 3 bases and 7 bases, with 10 bases remaining between them. The CDR3 runs 13 residues. Per the germline V gene, CDR1 is MNHNS and CDR2 is SASEGT. CDR3 DNA sequence: TGTGCCAGCAGTGATCCCATGAGAAATGAGCAGTTCTTC. Protein sequence: CASSDPMRNEQFF.

This clone was seen a handful of times. The CDR3 DNA is TGTGCCACCTACGGACAGGAAAGCTACGAGCAGTACTTC. Translated: CATYGQESYEQYF. This chain links TRBV28 with TRBJ2-7; 7 bases are shared with TRBD1. The CDR3 runs 13 residues. Germline V lookup: CDR1 MDHEN, CDR2 SYDVKM. Trimming removed 10 bases from V and 3 bases from J; junction bases left unmatched: 9.

The chain has TRBV6-5 and TRBJ1-1, with TRBD1 matching over 9 bases. Trimming cost V 6 bases and J 7 bases; bases outside gene matches: 9. The CDR3 has 14 amino acids. The germline V gene encodes CDR1 MNHEY and CDR2 SVGAGI. The CDR3 DNA reads TGTGCCAGCAGCGTGACAGGGGGTTTTGGTGAAGCTTTCTTT. Translated, it gives CASSVTGGFGEAFF.

The chain links TRBV13 to TRBJ2-3; TRBD2 aligns across 11 bases. Looked up from germline, CDR1 is PRHDT and CDR2 is FYEKMQ (reference sequence). Unmatched junction bases numbered 7, after V lost 3 bases and J lost 11 bases. The CDR3 totals 14 residues. The CDR3 DNA sequence: TGTGCCAGCAGCTTCGGGACTAGCGGCTCCGGGCAGTATTTT. The encoded protein is CASSFGTSGSGQYF. The full variable domain, completed using reference TRBV13 and TRBJ2-3, is AAGVIQSPRHLIKEKRETATLKCYPIPRHDTVYWYQQGPGQDPQFLISFYEKMQSDKGSIPDRFSAQQFSDYHSELNMSSLELGDSALYFCASSFGTSGSGQYFGPGTRLTVL.

The chain is built from TRBV7-2 and TRBJ2-2; perhaps D is TRBD1 or TRBD2 (5 bases each). The V end lost 0 bases, the J end lost 0 bases, and 8 bases lay between the germline ends. This CDR3 spans 16 amino acids. Germline V gene sequence: CDR1 SGHTA, CDR2 FQGNSA. CDR3 protein: CASSLAGGSNTGELFF. The CDR3 coding sequence is TGTGCCAGCAGCTTAGCTGGGGGTTCGAACACCGGGGAGCTGTTTTTT.

The chain joins TRBV19 to TRBJ2-2; TRBD2 agrees at 8 bases. The CDR3 spans 13 residues. V shed 7 bases, J shed 4 bases, and the junction held 2 bases outside the gene matches. Germline-derived CDR1 and CDR2 are LNHDA and SQIVND (reference sequence). The CDR3 protein is CASNSGTTGELFF. The CDR3 bases are TGTGCCAGTAATAGCGGGACCACCGGGGAGCTGTTTTTT.

This clone was counted between two and nine times. The V and J genes are TRBV28 and TRBJ1-2, with D unresolved. Deletions cut 7 bases from V and 8 bases from J, with 20 bases between. Germline V gene sequence: CDR1 MDHEN, CDR2 SYDVKM. CDR3 size: 14 residues. This CDR3 reads CASNTRVHAKGYTF. CDR3 nucleotide sequence: TGTGCCAGCAACACCCGGGTCCACGCGAAGGGCTACACCTTC.

The J gene is TRBJ2-3, the V gene TRBV7-9, with unresolved D. The CDR3 covers 10 residues. Germline loops: CDR1 SEHNR, CDR2 FQNEAQ (reference sequence). Trimming took off 10 bases at V and 3 bases at J, with 5 bases between the two ends. The DNA for the CDR3 is TGTGCCATCATTACAGATACGCAGTATTTT. This codes for CAIITDTQYF. Full variable domain (missing parts from reference TRBV7-9 and TRBJ2-3): DTGVSQNPRHKITKRGQNVTFRCDPISEHNRLYWYRQTLGQGPEFLTYFQNEAQLEKSRLLSDRFSAERPKGSFSTLEIQRTEQGDSAMYLCAIITDTQYFGPGTRLTVL.

The gene calls are TRBV30 and TRBJ2-1, with 9 bases lining up with TRBD1. With 2 bases clipped from V and 10 bases from J, the junction kept 0 bases outside the gene matches. CDR3 length equals 11 residues. Germline CDR1 GTSNPN, CDR2 SVGIG (reference sequence). Here the CDR3 DNA reads TGTGCCTGGAGTACAGGGGGCGAGCAGTTCTTC. Translating it yields CAWSTGGEQFF.

There are a few counts of this clone. The chain couples TRBV5-1 to TRBJ2-1, with a weak D call TRBD1 (6 bases). Germline-derived CDR1 and CDR2 are SGHRS and YFSETQ. With 3 bases removed from V and 0 bases from J, the gap between germline ends came to 10 bases. The CDR3 sequence is 15 residues long. Here the CDR3 reads CASSSDRSSYNEQFF. Written as DNA, the CDR3 is TGCGCCAGCAGCTCAGACAGGAGCTCCTACAATGAGCAGTTCTTC.

In its sample, this clone was seen a few times. This chain links TRBV5-1 with TRBJ1-2; D unclear. Germline V lookup: CDR1 SGHRS, CDR2 YFSETQ. The CDR3 runs to 12 residues. Trimming removed 0 bases from V and 4 bases from J, with 4 bases in between. As DNA, the CDR3 is TGCGCCAGCAGCTTGGATAGCTATGGCTACACCTTC. Translating it yields CASSLDSYGYTF.

This chain uses TRBV9 with TRBJ1-6, with D possibly TRBD1 on 6 matching bases. Germline V CDR1 and CDR2: SGDLS, YYNGEE. V dropped 0 bases and J dropped 6 bases, with 10 bases sitting between them. The length of the CDR3 is 15 residues. This chain's CDR3 is CASSVAGGSNSPLHF. The CDR3 DNA reads as TGTGCCAGCAGCGTAGCCGGGGGCAGTAATTCACCCCTCCACTTT.

J is TRBJ2-3 and V is TRBV19; 13 bases align to TRBD2. Germline CDR1 LNHDA, CDR2 SQIVND (reference sequence). With V trimmed by 5 bases and J by 4 bases, 12 bases remained unmatched. CDR3 size: 18 residues. CDR3 nucleotide sequence: TGTGCCAGTAGTTTTGGACTAGCGGGGGTTGGTCTTGCAGATACGCAGTATTTT. Its translation: CASSFGLAGVGLADTQYF.

This clone has only one observation. V usage is TRBV30 and J usage is TRBJ2-5; weak D call: TRBD2 (5 bases). Germline assignment: CDR1 GTSNPN and CDR2 SVGIG (reference sequence). The CDR3 contains 12 residues. The V end lost 5 bases, the J end lost 5 bases, and 12 bases lay between the germline ends. The CDR3 sequence is CAWREGGETQYF. The CDR3 nucleotides are TGTGCCTGGCGTGAGGGCGGTGAGACCCAGTACTTC.

A single count supports this clone. The chain carries TRBV10-2 and TRBJ1-1; no definite D call. The V and J ends lost 9 bases and 3 bases respectively, with 14 bases between them. Germline loops: CDR1 WSHSY, CDR2 SAAADI. The CDR3 is made up of 13 amino acids. CDR3: CASLLGLDTEAFF. CDR3 nucleotide sequence: TGCGCCAGTTTACTGGGGTTGGACACTGAAGCTTTCTTT.

The count of this clone is one. This rearrangement joins TRBV7-8 to TRBJ1-6; 10 nucleotides match TRBD1. The CDR3 covers 14 residues. V was pared by 3 bases and J by 11 bases, with 4 bases of the junction left unmatched. In germline, CDR1 is SGHVS, CDR2 FQNEAQ. The CDR3 nucleotides are TGTGCCAGCAGCTTCCGGGACAGGGGAACACCCCTCCACTTT. Protein: CASSFRDRGTPLHF.

The J gene is TRBJ2-4, the V gene TRBV27; D call uncertain. CDR1 is MNHEY and CDR2 is SMNVEV in the germline V gene (reference sequence). This CDR3 has 17 amino acids. V lost 3 bases to trimming and J lost 0 bases, with 15 bases between them. CDR3 loop: CASSFSPASIAKNIQYF. DNA for the CDR3: TGTGCCAGCAGTTTCTCCCCGGCCTCTATAGCCAAAAACATTCAGTACTTC.

The chain carries TRBV6-5 and TRBJ2-1; 10 bases are a match to TRBD1. CDR3 length equals 15 residues. Germline V gives CDR1 MNHEY, CDR2 SVGAGI. The V gene end was trimmed by 9 bases and the J gene end by 7 bases; junction bases not matched to a gene: 12. CDR3 nucleotides: TGTGCCAGTACAAGACAGGGGGCGAGGAGGAATGAGCAGTTCTTC. Translated, it gives CASTRQGARRNEQFF.